This entry lists 31 T cell receptor beta chains sequenced from one sample in a study of cytomegalovirus exposure and HLA in healthy donors. Profiled with immunoSEQ multiplex PCR; TCRdb holds only in-frame clones, not every one. The sample holds 250,000 to 300,000 clones, 80% to 90% seen once. Specimen: PBMCs. These receptors were obtained from a woman under 30 in good health and CMV-seronegative.

The V and J genes are TRBV10-3 and TRBJ1-2; D unclear. Germline assignment: CDR1 ENHRY and CDR2 SYGVKD. This CDR3 is built from 14 residues. V was shortened by 2 bases and J by 4 bases, with 11 bases between the two germline ends. CDR3 amino acids: CAISEGLLAYGYTF. The DNA for the CDR3 is TGTGCCATCAGTGAGGGCCTCCTGGCCTATGGCTACACCTTC.

The V gene is TRBV7-9, the J gene TRBJ2-5, with 13 nucleotides matching TRBD2. From germline, CDR1 is SEHNR and CDR2 FQNEAQ (reference sequence). The J segment lost 5 bases and the V segment lost 3 bases, leaving 6 bases of the junction unmatched. This CDR3 has 16 residues. The CDR3 DNA follows: TGTGCCAGCAGCTTGTGGACTAGCGGGAGTGGGGAGACCCAGTACTTC. It codes for CASSLWTSGSGETQYF.

The gene calls are TRBV10-3 and TRBJ1-2, with D possibly TRBD1 on 6 matching bases. CDR3 length equals 16 residues. Between the trimmed V and J ends, which lost 6 bases and 0 bases, there was a span of 17 bases. Germline V gene lookup returns CDR1 ENHRY and CDR2 SYGVKD. CDR3 nucleotide sequence: TGTGCCATCAGCCAACAGGGTCTCCCTTCTAACTATGGCTACACCTTC. This codes for CAISQQGLPSNYGYTF.

The chain is built from TRBV19 and TRBJ2-1, with D possibly being TRBD1 (6 bases). The CDR3 extends over 17 amino acids. The germline gives CDR1 LNHDA, CDR2 SQIVND (reference sequence). V gave up 1 base and J gave up 0 bases, with 13 bases separating them. The CDR3 region has the DNA TGTGCCAGTAGTATAGGTGGGGGCCGCAGCTCCTACAATGAGCAGTTCTTC. Translated: CASSIGGGRSSYNEQFF.

This clone was counted between two and nine times. CDR3 sequence (DNA): TGTGCCAGCAGTTACAGGGGTGATCAGCCCCAGCATTTT. Amino acids: CASSYRGDQPQHF. The chain has TRBV6-5 and TRBJ1-5, with D perhaps TRBD1 (5 bases). Germline V gene sequence: CDR1 MNHEY, CDR2 SVGAGI. Trimming shortened V by 2 bases and J by 5 bases, and 7 bases separated the two germline ends. CDR3 length equals 13 residues.

This chain connects TRBV30 to TRBJ2-3; D remains unclear. From germline, CDR1 is GTSNPN and CDR2 SVGIG (reference sequence). V was clipped by 2 bases and J by 2 bases, with 2 bases between them. The CDR3 spans 11 residues. CDR3 in amino acids: CAWSYTDTQYF. DNA of the CDR3: TGTGCCTGGAGTTACACAGATACGCAGTATTTT.

The chain joins TRBV27 to TRBJ1-2; tentatively, D is TRBD1 (6 bases). The CDR3 totals 13 residues. The V end was cut by 8 bases, the J end by 8 bases, with 18 bases between. Germline CDR1 is MNHEY and CDR2 is SMNVEV (reference sequence). CDR3 DNA: TGTGCCAGCGACGTAGGGGGGGTATCGGGCTACACCTTC. Residues: CASDVGGVSGYTF.

The J gene is TRBJ1-2, the V gene TRBV30, with no clear D. Germline V gene sequence: CDR1 GTSNPN, CDR2 SVGIG (reference sequence). Trimming shortened V by 8 bases and J by 4 bases, and 11 bases separated the two germline ends. The CDR3 contains 11 residues. CDR3 sequence: CAGTAFYGYTF. The CDR3 DNA reads TGTGCCGGTACAGCATTCTATGGCTACACCTTC.

This clone has a handful of counts. The chain recombines TRBV5-4 with TRBJ2-1; TRBD1 aligns across 8 bases. The CDR3 sequence is 13 residues long. CDR1 and CDR2 (germline): SGHNT, YYREEE (reference sequence). Germline trimming cut 6 bases from V and 6 bases from J; bases unmatched to any gene: 5. CDR3 sequence: CASTGQGSNEQFF. The CDR3 DNA is TGTGCCAGCACCGGACAGGGCAGCAATGAGCAGTTCTTC.

This clone was counted once. The V call is TRBV29-1, the J call TRBJ2-7, with TRBD1 matching over 9 bases. V shed 7 bases and J 0 bases; nucleotides not matched to a gene: 4. The CDR3 contains 13 residues. CDR1 and CDR2 from the germline V gene are SQVTM and ANQGSEA. The CDR3 reads CSASGQGSYEQYF. The CDR3 bases are TGCAGCGCCTCGGGACAGGGCTCCTACGAGCAGTACTTC.

This clone was observed a single time. The chain links TRBV5-4 to TRBJ1-3; D ambiguous. The germline V gene has CDR1 SGHNT and CDR2 YYREEE (reference sequence). The CDR3 has 16 amino acids. V shed 0 bases and J shed 1 base, with 11 bases lying between them. This CDR3 reads CASSLDFPGSGNTIYF. The DNA of the CDR3 is TGTGCCAGCAGCTTGGACTTCCCGGGGTCTGGAAACACCATATATTTT.

The chain uses TRBV5-1 and TRBJ2-7; no firm D call. Germline V lookup: CDR1 SGHRS, CDR2 YFSETQ. The V and J ends lost 2 bases and 2 bases respectively, with 11 bases between them. The CDR3 totals 14 residues. The CDR3 here is CASSFAPGTYEQYF. CDR3 in DNA: TGCGCCAGCAGCTTCGCCCCTGGCACCTACGAGCAGTACTTC. Variable domain in full (rest from reference TRBV5-1 and TRBJ2-7): KAGVTQTPRYLIKTRGQQVTLSCSPISGHRSVSWYQQTPGQGLQFLFEYFSETQRNKGNFPGRFSGRQFSNSRSEMNVSTLELGDSALYLCASSFAPGTYEQYFGPGTRLTVT.

The V and J genes are TRBV4-3 and TRBJ2-7; 8 nucleotides align to TRBD2. The CDR3 consists of 13 residues. The J segment lost 5 bases and the V segment lost 3 bases, leaving 3 bases of the junction unmatched. Germline V gene sequence: CDR1 LGHNA, CDR2 YSLEER. DNA of the CDR3: TGCGCCAGCAGCCATCGGGGGGGGGACGAGCAGTACTTC. Translating it yields CASSHRGGDEQYF.

The chain has TRBV7-9 and TRBJ1-3; D not resolved. The CDR3 runs 15 residues. Looked up from germline, CDR1 is SEHNR and CDR2 is FQNEAQ (reference sequence). The V end lost 1 base, the J end lost 2 bases, and 9 bases lay between the germline ends. The chain's CDR3 is CASSLVGLAGNTIYF. CDR3 sequence (DNA): TGTGCCAGCAGCTTAGTTGGCCTAGCTGGAAACACCATATATTTT.

The chain recombines TRBV27 with TRBJ2-7; 9 nucleotides agree with TRBD2. Germline V CDR1 and CDR2: MNHEY, SMNVEV (reference sequence). Unmatched junction bases numbered 5, after V lost 3 bases and J lost 5 bases. The CDR3 consists of 14 residues. The CDR3 loop reads CASSLAGGLHEQYF. CDR3 sequence (DNA): TGTGCCAGCAGTTTGGCGGGAGGGCTACACGAGCAGTACTTC.

The table lists this clone with a few counts. J is TRBJ1-6 and V is TRBV7-2, with D uncertain. This CDR3 has 13 residues. Between the trimmed V and J ends, which lost 5 bases and 10 bases, there was a span of 12 bases. CDR1 is SGHTA, CDR2 FQGNSA, per germline. This CDR3 is CASSPRRESPLHF. The CDR3 DNA reads as TGTGCCAGCAGCCCGAGAAGGGAGTCACCCCTCCACTTT.

The genes are TRBV6-1 and TRBJ2-7, with D maybe TRBD2 (5 bases). The CDR3 is made up of 15 amino acids. V was cut by 4 bases and J by 1 base, with 14 bases left in between. Germline CDR1 and CDR2: MNHNS and SASEGT. DNA of the CDR3: TGTGCCAGCAGTGGCGAGGGTGGATGGTCCTACGAGCAGTACTTC. This translates into CASSGEGGWSYEQYF.

This clone has just a few counts. The chain couples TRBV9 to TRBJ2-7, with 10 bases fitting TRBD1. Looked up from germline, CDR1 is SGDLS and CDR2 is YYNGEE. This CDR3 has 14 amino acids. The V and J ends lost 4 bases and 3 bases, in that order; junction bases with no gene match: 4. This chain's CDR3 is CASSKGQGNYEQYF. Here the CDR3 DNA reads TGTGCCAGCAGCAAGGGACAGGGGAACTACGAGCAGTACTTC.

This sequence joins TRBV30 and TRBJ1-3; D perhaps matches TRBD1 (6 bases). The CDR3 spans 13 residues. Germline V gives CDR1 GTSNPN, CDR2 SVGIG (reference sequence). Trimming removed 2 bases from V and 4 bases from J, with 9 bases in between. The CDR3 DNA sequence: TGTGCCTGGAGTACAGGGTCAGGAAACACCATATATTTT. Protein sequence: CAWSTGSGNTIYF.

This chain links TRBV7-2 with TRBJ1-1; 8 bases fit TRBD1. Trimming at V came to 2 bases and at J to 8 bases, leaving 4 bases not matched to a gene. Germline loops: CDR1 SGHTA, CDR2 FQGNSA. This CDR3 has 13 amino acids. The CDR3 loop reads CASSLTRDREAFF. CDR3 DNA sequence: TGTGCCAGCAGCTTAACCCGGGACAGGGAAGCTTTCTTT.

CDR3 protein: CAWSVLIGGYEQFF. The CDR3 DNA reads TGTGCCTGGAGTGTACTCATAGGAGGCTATGAGCAGTTCTTC. The rearrangement joins TRBV30 to TRBJ2-1; D is perhaps TRBD2 (5 bases). The germline gives CDR1 GTSNPN, CDR2 SVGIG (reference sequence). V lost 0 bases, J lost 8 bases, and 14 bases lay in between. The CDR3 covers 14 residues. Variable domain in full (rest from reference TRBV30 and TRBJ2-1): SQTIHQWPATLVQPVGSPLSLECTVEGTSNPNLYWYRQAAGRGLQLLFYSVGIGQISSEVPQNLSASRPQDRQFILSSKKLLLSDSGFYLCAWSVLIGGYEQFFGPGTRLTVL.

The genes are TRBV5-1 and TRBJ2-5; 10 positions match TRBD2. This CDR3 region has 17 residues. Germline trimming cut 6 bases from V and 1 base from J; bases unmatched to any gene: 12. Germline loops: CDR1 SGHRS, CDR2 YFSETQ. The CDR3 protein is CASTVGTLAGRQETQYF. In DNA form, the CDR3 reads TGCGCCAGCACCGTGGGGACACTAGCGGGGCGCCAAGAGACCCAGTACTTC.

The gene calls are TRBV19 and TRBJ1-2, with 9 bases that match TRBD1. CDR1 and CDR2 from the germline V gene are LNHDA and SQIVND (reference sequence). There are 14 residues in the CDR3. V dropped 5 bases and J dropped 9; count of bases not matched to a gene: 10. DNA of the CDR3: TGTGCCAGTAGTCCCGGGACAGGGTTTAATAGCTACACCTTC. This gives the protein CASSPGTGFNSYTF.

This chain links TRBV5-1 with TRBJ1-2; D not certain. The length of the CDR3 is 13 residues. V lost 1 base and J lost 8, with 12 bases in between. From germline, CDR1 is SGHRS and CDR2 YFSETQ. In DNA, the CDR3 is TGCGCCAGCAGCTTGCGGTGGAGAGGAGGCTACACCTTC. It yields the protein CASSLRWRGGYTF.

In nucleotides, the CDR3 is TGCGCCAGCAGCTTAGGACAGGGGGTCGAGAATGAGCAGTTCTTC. Translation gives CASSLGQGVENEQFF. V and J are TRBV5-1 and TRBJ2-1; 10 bases map to TRBD1. V dropped 2 bases and J dropped 7; count of bases not matched to a gene: 6. The germline gives CDR1 SGHRS, CDR2 YFSETQ. There are 15 residues in the CDR3.

The chain couples TRBV6-1 to TRBJ1-4; no definite D call. This CDR3 region has 13 residues. The germline V and J ends were trimmed by 8 bases and 3 bases, with 10 bases remaining between them. Germline lookup yields CDR1 MNHNS and CDR2 SASEGT. The CDR3 sequence: CASRGGPNEKLFF. CDR3 DNA: TGTGCCAGCCGGGGAGGTCCTAATGAAAAACTGTTTTTT.

V gene TRBV27 combines with J gene TRBJ1-2, with D perhaps matching TRBD1 (5 bases). Trimming shortened V by 2 bases and J by 4 bases, and 11 bases separated the two germline ends. Germline V CDR1 and CDR2: MNHEY, SMNVEV (reference sequence). The CDR3 has 14 amino acids. Here the CDR3 reads CASSLRGLGYGYTF. The CDR3 DNA reads as TGTGCCAGCAGTTTAAGGGGACTAGGCTATGGCTACACCTTC.

The chain employs TRBV11-2 and TRBJ2-1; D possibly corresponds to TRBD2 (6 bases). The V end was cut by 4 bases, the J end by 2 bases, with 15 bases between. Per germline, CDR1 SGHAT and CDR2 FQNNGV. This CDR3 comprises 16 residues. The CDR3 nucleotides are TGTGCCAGCAGCTGGGGACTCCCGGCCCCCTACAATGAGCAGTTCTTC. Translated, it gives CASSWGLPAPYNEQFF.

The chain has TRBV20-1 and TRBJ2-1, with D possibly matching TRBD1 (5 bases). Germline CDR1 DFQATT, CDR2 SNEGSKA (reference sequence). V shed 4 bases and J shed 14 bases, with 12 bases lying between them. The CDR3 contains 10 residues. As DNA, the CDR3 is TGCAGTGCTACAGGGCTCCAGGAGTTCTTC. Translating it yields CSATGLQEFF.

This chain links TRBV15 with TRBJ2-1, with TRBD2 matching over 12 bases. Trimming removed 5 bases from V and 0 bases from J; junction bases left unmatched: 14. CDR1 is LNHNV and CDR2 is YYDKDF in the germline V gene (reference sequence). This CDR3 has 20 residues. DNA of the CDR3: TGTGCCACCAGCGGCCGGACTAGCGGGAAGATAACCCGCTCCTACAATGAGCAGTTCTTC. Amino acids: CATSGRTSGKITRSYNEQFF.

This rearrangement joins TRBV19 to TRBJ1-2; D gene uncertain. The CDR3 length is 15 residues. V lost 5 bases and J lost 8, with 21 bases in between. Germline CDR1 LNHDA, CDR2 SQIVND (reference sequence). Here the CDR3 reads CASSDDNPLPRGYTF. CDR3 nucleotide sequence: TGTGCCAGTAGTGATGACAATCCTCTTCCCCGAGGCTACACCTTC.